Sequencing of this T cell receptor beta chain was carried out in a study of shared clonotypes between healthy human individuals. The wider study: Donors had three CD4 naive, three CD4 memory, two CD8 naive and one CD8 memory plate apiece.

Whole-study findings and limits: There were few donors, and this limited the genetic and exposure-history diversity represented. Memory subsets generally showed smaller estimated richness than naive subsets did.

TCRdb's table, derived via immunoSEQ multiplex PCR, lists solely in-frame clones and lacks some. Here the sample spans 1.6 million or so clones, around 97% being singletons. This CDR3 comprises 15 residues. V shed 5 bases, J shed 3 bases, and the junction held 6 bases outside the gene matches. Per the germline V gene, CDR1 is SGHRS and CDR2 is YFSETQ. As to this clone: The antigen remains unidentified.

The sequenced sample consisted of naive CD4+ T cells sorted from blood. Documented subset: CD45RA+ positively selected. This receptor was identified in a young man in good health. This chain joins TRBV5-1 and TRBJ2-1; 9 bases are a match to TRBD2. The chain's CDR3 is CASRPLAGNYNEQFF. CDR3 DNA sequence: TGCGCCAGCAGACCCCTAGCGGGAAACTACAATGAGCAGTTCTTC.